A selection of T cell receptor beta chains follows, all from one sample in a study of blood T cell repertoires in COVID-19. Some clones are missing from TCRdb's copy, which holds only in-frame ones; the method was immunoSEQ multiplex PCR. The data hold roughly 100,000 clones, with around 80% observed a single time. Material: peripheral blood. These receptors all come from a man in his sixties with active or convalescent COVID-19. The CDR3 runs from the conserved cysteine through the conserved F or W. The order of the fields is V gene, J gene, CDR3 protein.

TRBV19	TRBJ2-7	CASSIGTGYEQYF
TRBV7-9	TRBJ1-6	CASSPGQPGFSPLHF
TRBV5-1	TRBJ2-3	CASSLSGKQGTSTDTQYF
TRBV27	TRBJ1-2	CASRLRAGYGYTF
TRBV15	TRBJ1-1	CATSRDWTRGALLYGEAFF
TRBV7-2	TRBJ2-3	CASSLSSGGAADTQYF
TRBV18	TRBJ2-1	CASSPGGGKNEQFF
TRBV15	TRBJ2-6	CATSRVVSNVLTF
TRBV7-9	TRBJ1-1	CASSFDTLNTEAFF
TRBV11-3	TRBJ1-6	CASSLNTSPLHF
TRBV6-2/TRBV6-3	TRBJ2-5	CASSYTTGRSRETQYF
TRBV27	TRBJ1-1	CASSPRQLVGTEAFF
TRBV9	TRBJ1-6	CASSVGQGRYSPLHF
TRBV5-4	TRBJ1-1	CASSLGQSAFF
TRBV25-1	TRBJ2-3	CASRETGLLNTQYF
TRBV10-2	TRBJ2-1	CASSIGASGRKNEQFF
TRBV2	TRBJ2-5	CASRGQAQETQYF
TRBV4-1	TRBJ1-3	CASSQVLSSGNTIYF
TRBV6-6	TRBJ2-5	CASSYQGQQETQYF
TRBV4-3	TRBJ2-5	CASSQDASGGRETQYF
TRBV9	TRBJ1-2	CASSSGGRGRTNYGYTF
TRBV20-1	TRBJ2-1	CSARVNEQFF
TRBV7-9	TRBJ2-7	CASSLGGQGDYEQYF
TRBV10-2	TRBJ2-3	CASRLGVTSSSTDTQYF
TRBV2	TRBJ1-2	CASSGTNYGYTF
TRBV7-9	TRBJ1-4	CASRFRQGRVNEKLFF
TRBV24-1	TRBJ2-1	CATSDLGGRAYNEQFF
TRBV27	TRBJ1-2	CASSFNTGDGYTF
TRBV2	TRBJ1-4	CASSSQGNEKLFF
TRBV30	TRBJ1-3	CAWSGDRASGNTIYF
TRBV9	TRBJ2-2	CASSVSGTFNTGELFF
TRBV3-1/TRBV3-2	TRBJ2-1	CASSQGGAGFYNEQFF
TRBV7-2	TRBJ1-6	CASSLSNSPLHF
TRBV12-3/TRBV12-4	TRBJ2-7	CASSRELEQYF
TRBV4-1	TRBJ1-2	CASSPDPGNRVYGYTF
TRBV19	TRBJ2-5	CASSMGQGSQETQYF
TRBV6-5	TRBJ2-3	CASGEGTIGTQYF
TRBV5-1	TRBJ1-2	CASSLASGQGGYGYTF
TRBV4-3	TRBJ2-4	CASSRSTTAKNIQYF
TRBV12-3/TRBV12-4	TRBJ2-3	CASSQTLAGTQYF
TRBV2	TRBJ1-4	CASSGQGRGEKLFF
TRBV28	TRBJ1-2	CASSPGIYGYTF
TRBV9	TRBJ2-2	CASSGGAGGGGGELFF
TRBV28	TRBJ1-2	CASSSGQGVQGYTF
TRBV16	TRBJ2-3	CASSQVPLAGVLDTQYF
TRBV7-2	TRBJ2-1	CASSLRTSGRYNEQFF
TRBV15	TRBJ2-3	CATSRDRATDTQYF
TRBV19	TRBJ1-5	CASNLQGQPQHF
TRBV5-3	TRBJ2-3	CARSLAKGNSTTDTQYF
TRBV9	TRBJ1-2	CASSGQDRGPVAGYTF
TRBV9	TRBJ2-1	CASSVRAAGDNEQFF
TRBV28	TRBJ1-2	CASGLPSTGARGYTF
TRBV6-5	TRBJ2-3	CASSTGPDTDTQYF
TRBV14	TRBJ2-1	CASSRVAGLSYNEQFF